This TCR beta chain was recorded in a study of neoadjuvant anti-PD-1 for oral cavity cancer. Study results and caveats: Higher pretreatment blood Treg/Th17 ratios correlated with higher pretreatment blood and lower post-treatment tumor TCRbeta clonality. PBMC Gini-index clonality exceeded responders' in non-responders post-nivolumab.

Most PBMC samples had 480 ng input DNA in six replicates. Method: immunoSEQ multiplex PCR; TCRdb's copy keeps in-frame clones and lacks some. Among about 68,000 clones listed, around 83% were seen once. This sample's time point: after neoadjuvant nivolumab, at surgical resection. No culture or expansion preceded analysis of these blood cells. Note on this clone: Antigen specificity is unknown.

Sequencing was performed on PBMCs, taken after nivolumab (anti-PD-1) treatment. This clonotype was sampled from a person aged 40 to 85 with oral cavity squamous cell carcinoma.

CDR3: CASSGGQGLSTEAFF. The CDR3 DNA is TGCGCCAGCAGCGGGGGGCAGGGATTAAGCACTGAAGCTTTCTTT. This rearrangement joins TRBV5-1 to TRBJ1-1; tentatively, D is TRBD1 (6 bases). Germline V gene sequence: CDR1 SGHRS, CDR2 YFSETQ. V was pared by 4 bases and J by 4 bases, with 17 bases between. This CDR3 has 15 amino acids.